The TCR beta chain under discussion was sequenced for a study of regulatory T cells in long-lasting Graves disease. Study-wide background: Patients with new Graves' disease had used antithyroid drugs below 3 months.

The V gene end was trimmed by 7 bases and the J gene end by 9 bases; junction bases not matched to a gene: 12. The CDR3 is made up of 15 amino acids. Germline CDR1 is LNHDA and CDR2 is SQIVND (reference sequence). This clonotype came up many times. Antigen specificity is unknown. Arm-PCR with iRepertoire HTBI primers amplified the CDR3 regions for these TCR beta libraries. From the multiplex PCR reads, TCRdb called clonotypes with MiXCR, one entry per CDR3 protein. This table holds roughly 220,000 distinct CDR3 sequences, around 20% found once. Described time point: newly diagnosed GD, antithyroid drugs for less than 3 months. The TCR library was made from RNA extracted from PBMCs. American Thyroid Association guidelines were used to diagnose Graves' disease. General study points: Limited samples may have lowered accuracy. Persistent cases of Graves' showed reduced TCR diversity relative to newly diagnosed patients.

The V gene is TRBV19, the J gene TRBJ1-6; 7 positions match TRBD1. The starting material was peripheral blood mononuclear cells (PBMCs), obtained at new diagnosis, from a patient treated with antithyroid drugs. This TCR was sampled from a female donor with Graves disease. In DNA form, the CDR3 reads TGTGCCAGTAAGAAAGGACAGGTGGAAAGTTCACCCCTCCACTTT. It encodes CASKKGQVESSPLHF.